A selection of T cell receptor beta chains follows, all from one sample in a study of blood T cell repertoires in COVID-19. The assay was immunoSEQ multiplex PCR, and TCRdb's table has in-frame clones only and misses some. The sample consists of 150,000 to 200,000 clones, about 74% of them appearing once. Sample: peripheral blood. Receptors were obtained from a man aged 55-75 years with acute or convalescent COVID-19. The CDR3 runs from the conserved cysteine through the conserved F or W. The order of the fields is CDR3 length, V gene, CDR3 protein.

>13|TRBV9
CASSGQGTGELFF
>14|TRBV7-3
CASNAGGRYNEQFF
>13|TRBV24-1
CATSDHYTDTQYF
>15|TRBV9
CASSAPGTANEKLFF
>15|TRBV28
CASSLWRTNSYEQYF
>14|TRBV5-6
CASSLGQLIYEQYF
>13|TRBV11-1
CASSRTGVDGYTF
>15|TRBV19
CASGMGTGSVGELFF
>13|TRBV27
CASSFLGGQGYTF
>15|TRBV7-3
CASSSGQGSTGELFF
>14|TRBV5-6
CASSLAGGNQPQHF
>15|TRBV4-1
CASSPQVTGVNIQYF
>16|TRBV7-8
CASSLRTGVNTGELFF
>19|TRBV11-2
CASSLRPGASGGLAGSQYF
>15|TRBV28
CASSFSLAGEDTQYF
>15|TRBV5-1
CASSPRVPGTGELFF
>18|TRBV4-3
CASSQDWVGASTNEKLFF
>16|TRBV7-2
CASSSNGGNVQETQYF
>15|TRBV4-1
CASSLERQALYGYTF
>15|TRBV7-3
CASSVGTGPGNTIYF
>12|TRBV15
CATSRGGREAFF
>15|TRBV2
CASSENFTPGGRQYF
>15|TRBV5-1
CASSLRDYYTDTQYF
>15|TRBV10-3
CAISESLDNSYEQYF
>14|TRBV29-1
CVSKNAGLYNEQFF
>14|TRBV9
CASSPGTGNNEQFF
>17|TRBV19
CASSGWTSGLSYNEQFF
>11|TRBV12-3/TRBV12-4
CASAGNYGYTF
>14|TRBV11-2
CASSPGQANEKLFF
>13|TRBV2
CASFMGAGTEAFF
>16|TRBV7-3
CASSSSSGGAHGELFF
>15|TRBV5-8
CASSLAVGGVGGYTF
>14|TRBV28
CASSPRGENYGYTF
>16|TRBV5-4
CASSLGWRGSTDTQYF
>16|TRBV7-2
CASSLKSLAPYNEQFF
>12|TRBV19
CASKTGNEKLFF
>16|TRBV15
CATSRDRDTANYGYTF
>16|TRBV7-2
CASSSNTGVRTDTQYF
>13|TRBV2
CASSEFSNYGYTF
>12|TRBV9
CASSPPGGGYTF
>13|TRBV4-2
CASSQEVSYEQYF
>15|TRBV6-5
CASSPGQSFNEKLFF
>17|TRBV5-1
CASSLADSLTSGNTIYF
>13|TRBV10-1
CASSVAGNTEAFF
>13|TRBV6-5
CASSPRQNSPLHF
>16|TRBV27
CASSLTGTGGIGELFF